The TCR beta chain under discussion was sequenced for a study of blood T cell repertoires in COVID-19. Across the study: Whether acute or convalescent, the COVID-19 samples came from the United States, Italy and Spain. PBMCs, B-cell-depleted T cells, or T cells were the source of the cDNA or gDNA that made up the material.

Method: immunoSEQ multiplex PCR; TCRdb's copy keeps in-frame clones and lacks some. The sample lists some 350,000 clones, 85% to 90% occurring once. Per germline, CDR1 LNHNV and CDR2 YYDKDF (reference sequence). This CDR3 contains 15 residues. V was pared by 1 base and J by 4 bases, with 6 bases of the junction left unmatched. The chain recombines TRBV15 with TRBJ1-2; 7 nucleotides match TRBD1. Sequencing was done on a sample of peripheral blood. The clonotype comes from a human donor in a cohort sampled during active COVID-19. This chain's CDR3 is CATSRGTGLRYGYTF. The CDR3 DNA sequence: TGTGCCACCAGCAGAGGGACAGGATTGCGCTATGGCTACACCTTC. Looking up the rest from reference TRBV15 and TRBJ1-2 gives the full variable domain: DAMVIQNPRYQVTQFGKPVTLSCSQTLNHNVMYWYQQKSSQAPKLLFHYYDKDFNNEADTPDNFQSRRPNTSFCFLDIRSPGLGDTAMYLCATSRGTGLRYGYTFGSGTRLTVV.